What follows is one T cell receptor beta chain and its context. Antigen: not known. Sequencing templates came from extracted RNA that was reverse transcribed into cDNA. Method: immunoSEQ multiplex PCR; TCRdb's copy keeps in-frame clones and lacks some. The sample holds fewer than 200,000 clones, less than 75% seen once. This entry comes from a study of CD8+ T cells in alopecia areata. Background on the study: Affected scalp percentage set treated patients' severity scores. General study results and limits: Under tofacitinib, numerous expanded lesional clonotypes remained detectable in scalp and blood. Normal-skin resident alphabeta T cells also appear among scalp sample sequences.

Treatment of the sample: oral pan-JAK inhibitor, 5-10 mg twice daily. Those with alopecia areata gave lesional scalp punch biopsies and peripheral blood. The sequencing used CD4+ T cells sorted from blood, collected at approximately week 60, from a patient treated with tofacitinib. This clonotype originated in a human donor with alopecia areata.

CDR3 loop: CASSATGTGVSTDTQYF. CDR3 DNA: TGTGCCAGCAGCGCGACGGGGACAGGGGTTAGCACAGATACGCAGTATTTT. The chain employs TRBV7-3 and TRBJ2-3, with TRBD1 matching over 10 bases. Germline lookup yields CDR1 SGHTA and CDR2 FQGTGA. The J segment lost 0 bases and the V segment lost 5 bases, leaving 8 bases of the junction unmatched. This CDR3 contains 17 residues.